A single sample gave rise to the 26 T cell receptor beta chains below, sequenced in a study of OX40 agonist ivuxolimab in advanced cancers. Sequencing was performed with immunoSEQ multiplex PCR; in TCRdb, only in-frame clones are kept and a portion is missing. Found here are about 50,000 clones, roughly 87% of them singletons; the top ten hold around 5.6%. The sample was CD4+ or CD8+ T cells sorted from blood, taken in a trial of the OX40 agonist ivuxolimab. The receptors here all came from an adult with an advanced solid tumor such as melanoma, head and neck, liver or kidney cancer.

The chain is built from TRBV28 and TRBJ1-5; TRBD1 is a possible D gene (5 bases). V was cut by 7 bases and J by 7 bases, with 20 bases left in between. CDR3 length: 15 residues. Per germline, CDR1 MDHEN and CDR2 SYDVKM. This CDR3 reads CASTPEGWGFQPQHF. The CDR3 region has the DNA TGTGCCAGCACCCCCGAAGGGTGGGGGTTCCAGCCCCAGCATTTT.

A word on this clone: The sample has other DNA sequences that encode this CDR3 too. The chain has TRBV7-9 and TRBJ2-7, with 8 nucleotides matching TRBD2. Germline trimming cut 5 bases from V and 0 bases from J; bases unmatched to any gene: 3. The length of the CDR3 is 14 residues. The germline V gene has CDR1 SEHNR and CDR2 FQNEAQ (reference sequence). DNA for the CDR3: TGTGCCAGCAGCCCAAGCGGGAGCTCCTACGAGCAGTACTTC. Translation gives CASSPSGSSYEQYF.

J is TRBJ2-7 and V is TRBV4-1; 9 bases align to TRBD1. Trimming took 7 bases from V and 6 from J; bases not matched to a gene: 10. The CDR3 is made up of 14 amino acids. Germline CDR1 reads MGHRA; CDR2 reads YSYEKL. The DNA for the CDR3 is TGCGCCAGCACTGCCCGACAGGGGGTCGTCGAGCAGTACTTC. It yields the protein CASTARQGVVEQYF.

The chain combines TRBV5-6 with TRBJ1-1; 12 bases are shared with TRBD1. V shed 0 bases and J 4 bases; nucleotides not matched to a gene: 13. Germline V gene data show CDR1 as SGHDT and CDR2 as YYEEEE. The CDR3 is 19 residues long. DNA of the CDR3: TGTGCCAGCAGCTTGGGGATTGGGACAGGGGGCGGGTGGAGCACTGAAGCTTTCTTT. It yields the protein CASSLGIGTGGGWSTEAFF.

This clone was seen once. This chain connects TRBV5-1 to TRBJ1-1; 7 bases are a match to TRBD1. The CDR3 consists of 14 residues. Germline values: CDR1 SGHRS, CDR2 YFSETQ. Trimming at V came to 4 bases and at J to 2 bases, leaving 5 bases not matched to a gene. CDR3 sequence (DNA): TGCGCCAGCAGCCAGGGACAGAGTAACACTGAAGCTTTCTTT. Translating it yields CASSQGQSNTEAFF.

V and J are TRBV9 and TRBJ2-7, with 10 bases identical to TRBD1. Germline V lookup: CDR1 SGDLS, CDR2 YYNGEE. The CDR3 spans 14 residues. With V trimmed by 3 bases and J by 6 bases, 6 bases remained unmatched. CDR3 nucleotide sequence: TGTGCCAGCAGCGCGGGACAGGGGAGGACCGAGCAGTACTTC. Protein sequence: CASSAGQGRTEQYF.

The genes are TRBV27 and TRBJ1-2; 7 nucleotides agree with TRBD1. There are 14 residues in the CDR3. Germline V gene sequence: CDR1 MNHEY, CDR2 SMNVEV (reference sequence). The trim removed 3 bases at V and 3 bases at J, leaving 4 bases unmatched. The CDR3 nucleotides read TGTGCCAGCAGTTTCACAGGGGTTCACTATGGCTACACCTTC. Protein: CASSFTGVHYGYTF.

The J gene is TRBJ1-5, the V gene TRBV5-1; unclear D gene. Germline V lookup: CDR1 SGHRS, CDR2 YFSETQ. The CDR3 has 13 amino acids. The germline V and J ends were trimmed by 3 bases and 4 bases, with 8 bases remaining between them. The DNA for the CDR3 is TGCGCCAGCAGCTCGGACGGGAATCAGCCCCAGCATTTT. It encodes CASSSDGNQPQHF.

CDR3 residues: CASSEDSLARNEQFF. The CDR3 coding sequence is TGCGCCAGCAGTGAAGACAGCCTGGCGAGAAATGAGCAGTTCTTC. V usage is TRBV10-1 and J usage is TRBJ2-1, with D maybe TRBD1 (5 bases). The V and J ends lost 3 bases and 7 bases respectively, with 16 bases between them. The CDR3 loop spans 15 amino acids. Germline values: CDR1 WNHNN, CDR2 SYGVQD (reference sequence).

This chain connects TRBV11-1 to TRBJ2-3; 8 bases are shared with TRBD1. Germline-derived CDR1 and CDR2 are SGHAT and FQDESV (reference sequence). The junction had 8 bases not matched to a gene; V was cut back by 5 bases and J by 1 base. The CDR3 contains 16 residues. The CDR3 here is CASSPRTGLRTDTQYF. DNA for the CDR3: TGTGCCAGCAGCCCTAGGACAGGGCTCCGCACAGATACGCAGTATTTT. Supplemented by reference TRBV11-1 and TRBJ2-3, the full variable domain reads EAEVAQSPRYKITEKSQAVAFWCDPISGHATLYWYRQILGQGPELLVQFQDESVVDDSQLPKDRFSAERLKGVDSTLKIQPAELGDSAMYLCASSPRTGLRTDTQYFGPGTRLTVL.

The J gene is TRBJ2-7, the V gene TRBV5-5; D not resolved. CDR3 size: 13 residues. Trimming shortened V by 0 bases and J by 4 bases, and 8 bases separated the two germline ends. Germline V gene sequence: CDR1 SGHKS, CDR2 YYEKEE (reference sequence). The CDR3 region is CASSLAAAYEQYV. In DNA form, the CDR3 reads TGTGCCAGCAGCTTGGCGGCAGCGTACGAGCAGTACGTC.

The chain carries TRBV6-1 and TRBJ1-1; no reliable D call. CDR1 and CDR2 (germline): MNHNS, SASEGT. The CDR3 extends over 14 amino acids. The germline V and J ends were trimmed by 0 bases and 7 bases, with 12 bases remaining between them. CDR3 DNA: TGTGCCAGCAGTGAAGCGGACGAACCGGATGAAGCTTTCTTT. It yields the protein CASSEADEPDEAFF.

The genes are TRBV6-5 and TRBJ1-2, with 9 bases aligning to TRBD1. Germline CDR1 reads MNHEY; CDR2 reads SVGAGI. V lost 5 bases, J lost 7 bases, and 11 bases stayed unmatched. The CDR3 is 15 residues long. Here the CDR3 reads CASSPRTGARGGYTF. The CDR3 region has the DNA TGTGCCAGCAGTCCACGGACAGGGGCCCGGGGTGGCTACACCTTC.

This chain links TRBV11-2 with TRBJ1-1; D not certain. V lost 0 bases to trimming and J lost 4 bases, with 6 bases between them. The CDR3 length is 13 residues. Germline assignment: CDR1 SGHAT and CDR2 FQNNGV. In nucleotides, the CDR3 is TGTGCCAGCAGCTTAGAGGGTGTCACTGAAGCTTTCTTT. It yields the protein CASSLEGVTEAFF.

J is TRBJ2-7 and V is TRBV5-5; D call uncertain. V was pared by 1 base and J by 0 bases, with 11 bases between. CDR3 length equals 15 residues. In germline, CDR1 is SGHKS, CDR2 YYEKEE (reference sequence). In nucleotides, the CDR3 is TGTGCCAGCAGCTTGAGACCGACGCCCTCCTACGAGCAGTACGTC. Translated: CASSLRPTPSYEQYV.

This chain uses TRBV7-8 with TRBJ2-7, with D unresolved. Per the germline V gene, CDR1 is SGHVS and CDR2 is FQNEAQ. The CDR3 spans 15 residues. The ends were cut back, 1 base at V and 3 bases at J, with 13 bases in the middle. CDR3 DNA: TGTGCCAGCAGCTTAGTAGGTAGTTTAATCTACGAGCAGTACGTC. Protein sequence: CASSLVGSLIYEQYV.

The chain carries TRBV4-1 and TRBJ2-1; TRBD2 matches at 7 bases. Germline V CDR1 and CDR2: MGHRA, YSYEKL. The length of the CDR3 is 16 residues. The junction had 7 bases not matched to a gene; V was cut back by 1 base and J by 4 bases. The CDR3 nucleotides are TGCGCCAGCAGCCAAGTAATGTCTAGCGGTTACAATGAGCAGTTCTTC. Its protein product is CASSQVMSSGYNEQFF.

The V and J genes are TRBV28 and TRBJ2-2, with D possibly being TRBD1 (6 bases). Germline values: CDR1 MDHEN, CDR2 SYDVKM. The V end was cut by 6 bases, the J end by 4 bases, with 15 bases between. This CDR3 comprises 15 residues. CDR3 sequence reads: CASSTYRVGTGELFF. The CDR3 nucleotides are TGTGCCAGCAGCACCTACAGGGTGGGCACCGGGGAGCTGTTTTTT.

The gene calls are TRBV2 and TRBJ2-1; TRBD2 agrees at 10 bases. Germline V gives CDR1 SNHLY, CDR2 FYNNEI. The CDR3 is made up of 14 amino acids. The junction had 8 bases not matched to a gene; V was cut back by 8 bases and J by 7 bases. The CDR3 here is CASGDLAGVNEQFF. The CDR3 DNA is TGTGCCAGCGGGGATCTAGCGGGAGTTAATGAGCAGTTCTTC.

This rearrangement joins TRBV28 to TRBJ2-3; the D gene is possibly TRBD2 (5 bases). CDR1 is MDHEN, CDR2 SYDVKM, per germline. V gave up 5 bases and J gave up 4 bases, with 10 bases separating them. CDR3 length: 13 residues. CDR3 DNA sequence: TGTGCCAGCAGTCAAGGACTGGCAGATACGCAGTATTTT. It is translated as CASSQGLADTQYF.

In DNA form, the CDR3 reads TGTGCCAGTAGCCTAGGGACAGCTTATGGCTACACCTTC. This sequence encodes CASSLGTAYGYTF. This rearrangement joins TRBV19 to TRBJ1-2; 7 nucleotides line up with TRBD1. The CDR3 covers 13 residues. V was clipped by 6 bases and J by 5 bases; unmatched bases: 6. Per the germline V gene, CDR1 is LNHDA and CDR2 is SQIVND (reference sequence).

The V gene is TRBV4-1, the J gene TRBJ1-2; D is possibly TRBD1 (5 bases). The germline V and J ends were trimmed by 5 bases and 8 bases, with 9 bases remaining between them. The CDR3 runs to 11 residues. Germline assignment: CDR1 MGHRA and CDR2 YSYEKL. The chain's CDR3 is CASSNRDGYTF. The DNA for the CDR3 is TGCGCCAGCAGCAATCGGGACGGCTACACCTTC.

This chain connects TRBV6-5 to TRBJ2-7; D is perhaps TRBD1 (5 bases). V was trimmed by 4 bases and J by 5 bases, leaving 6 bases between them. Germline-derived CDR1 and CDR2 are MNHEY and SVGAGI. CDR3 length: 11 residues. CDR3 DNA sequence: TGTGCCAGCAGTTTGGGGCACGAGCAGTACTTC. Protein sequence: CASSLGHEQYF.

The chain uses TRBV6-5 and TRBJ1-3; D gene uncertain. The V end was cut by 2 bases, the J end by 4 bases, with 0 bases between. The CDR3 sequence is 11 residues long. Looked up from germline, CDR1 is MNHEY and CDR2 is SVGAGI. The CDR3 nucleotides are TGTGCCAGCAGTTACGGAAACACCATATATTTT. Its translation: CASSYGNTIYF.

This clone was observed once. CDR3 DNA sequence: TGTGCCAGCAGCCTAATACTAGCGGGGGCTGGAGATACGCAGTATTTT. The encoded protein is CASSLILAGAGDTQYF. The V gene is TRBV28, the J gene TRBJ2-3, with TRBD2 matching over 11 bases. CDR3 length: 16 amino acids. V lost 6 bases and J lost 5; bases outside the gene matches: 10. Germline V gene data show CDR1 as MDHEN and CDR2 as SYDVKM.

V and J are TRBV2 and TRBJ1-5, with TRBD1 as a possible D gene (5 bases). The CDR3 consists of 16 residues. The ends were cut back, 0 bases at V and 0 bases at J, with 9 bases in the middle. Germline V gives CDR1 SNHLY, CDR2 FYNNEI. This chain's CDR3 is CASSEAQGGSNQPQHF. The DNA for the CDR3 is TGTGCCAGCAGTGAAGCGCAGGGCGGTAGCAATCAGCCCCAGCATTTT.